A single sample gave rise to the 20 T cell receptor beta chains below, sequenced in a study of T cell changes during pregnancy in multiple sclerosis. Sequenced by immunoSEQ multiplex PCR; TCRdb stores in-frame clones only, minus some. Of around 69,000 clones listed, roughly 92% were seen once; the top ten hold about 1.2%. The source material was peripheral blood, sampled in the third trimester of pregnancy. The receptors shown here come from a female donor with multiple sclerosis, enrolled in a pregnancy study.

This clone was seen a handful of times. The CDR3 loop reads CASSSKQGSNTGELFF. As DNA, the CDR3 is TGTGCCAGCAGCTCAAAACAGGGGTCGAACACCGGGGAGCTGTTTTTT. The chain has TRBV5-4 and TRBJ2-2, with 7 bases aligning to TRBD1. The CDR3 has 16 amino acids. In germline, CDR1 is SGHNT, CDR2 YYREEE (reference sequence). After removal of 3 bases from V and 0 bases from J, the junction contained 5 bases not matched to a gene.

This clone was counted once. The chain is built from TRBV5-1 and TRBJ2-6, with D hard to call. The CDR3 has 16 amino acids. Looked up from germline, CDR1 is SGHRS and CDR2 is YFSETQ. The ends were cut back, 0 bases at V and 0 bases at J, with 7 bases in the middle. The CDR3 spells CASSLGPSSGANVLTF. The CDR3 region has the DNA TGCGCCAGCAGCTTGGGACCTAGCTCTGGGGCCAACGTCCTGACTTTC.

The rearrangement links TRBV5-4 to TRBJ2-3, with D maybe TRBD2 (5 bases). This CDR3 is 15 amino acids long. CDR1 is SGHNT and CDR2 is YYREEE in the germline V gene (reference sequence). Deletions cut 4 bases from V and 1 base from J, with 13 bases between. The CDR3, as DNA: TGTGCCAGCAGCCCCCAGGTGGGAGGCACAGATACGCAGTATTTT. Its protein product is CASSPQVGGTDTQYF. Full variable domain (rest looked up from reference TRBV5-4 and TRBJ2-3): ETGVTQSPTHLIKTRGQQVTLRCSSQSGHNTVSWYQQALGQGPQFIFQYYREEENGRGNFPPRFSGLQFPNYSSELNVNALELDDSALYLCASSPQVGGTDTQYFGPGTRLTVL.

This chain joins TRBV7-3 and TRBJ1-5, with 7 positions matching TRBD1. After removal of 4 bases from V and 9 bases from J, the junction contained 3 bases not matched to a gene. Germline V gene sequence: CDR1 SGHTA, CDR2 FQGTGA. This CDR3 region has 12 residues. This chain's CDR3 is CASSYAGGPQHF. CDR3 DNA sequence: TGTGCCAGCAGCTACGCAGGGGGGCCCCAGCATTTT.

The rearrangement links TRBV27 to TRBJ2-1, with TRBD1 as a possible D gene (6 bases). The CDR3 runs 14 residues. V was trimmed by 5 bases and J by 9 bases, leaving 17 bases between them. CDR1 is MNHEY, CDR2 SMNVEV, per germline (reference sequence). The CDR3 protein is CASSLTDRSSEQFF. The CDR3 DNA reads TGTGCCAGCAGTCTCACTGACAGGTCGAGTGAGCAGTTCTTC.

The chain recombines TRBV9 with TRBJ2-1; TRBD2 matches at 11 bases. The CDR3 runs 16 residues. Germline values: CDR1 SGDLS, CDR2 YYNGEE. V shed 4 bases, J shed 2 bases, and the junction held 5 bases outside the gene matches. CDR3 in DNA: TGTGCCAGCAGCCCCACTAGCGGGGGCGCCTACAATGAGCAGTTCTTC. Its protein product is CASSPTSGGAYNEQFF.

This sequence joins TRBV28 and TRBJ2-7, with 9 bases lining up with TRBD2. Unmatched junction bases numbered 7, after V lost 6 bases and J lost 4 bases. The CDR3 covers 14 residues. The germline CDR1 and CDR2 sequences are MDHEN and SYDVKM. The CDR3 DNA follows: TGTGCCAGCAGGCGGCGGGAGGGCCGGTACGAGCAGTACTTC. This sequence encodes CASRRREGRYEQYF.

The chain uses TRBV5-6 and TRBJ2-3, with 7 bases aligning to TRBD1. Germline-derived CDR1 and CDR2 are SGHDT and YYEEEE. The length of the CDR3 is 15 residues. V dropped 4 bases and J dropped 0; count of bases not matched to a gene: 5. The CDR3 nucleotides read TGTGCCAGCAGCCGGGGACAGACAAGCACAGATACGCAGTATTTT. Translating it yields CASSRGQTSTDTQYF.

This clone was counted between two and nine times. This chain joins TRBV6-7 and TRBJ1-1; D is possibly TRBD1 (6 bases). TRBV6-7 is an ORF, and what it does is uncertain. Trimming cost V 0 bases and J 4 bases, with 15 bases left between them. The CDR3 has 16 amino acids. DNA of the CDR3: TGTGCCAGCAGTTACTCGTTGGGGGCAGGGCCCACTGAAGCTTTCTTT. Translation: CASSYSLGAGPTEAFF.

The chain recombines TRBV5-1 with TRBJ1-2; D remains ambiguous. CDR3 length: 14 residues. V lost 3 bases, J lost 4 bases, and 13 bases lay in between. In germline, CDR1 is SGHRS, CDR2 YFSETQ. In nucleotides, the CDR3 is TGCGCCAGCAGCTCGGGTCGGGAGCGCTATGGCTACACCTTC. Translation gives CASSSGRERYGYTF.

The rearrangement joins TRBV27 to TRBJ2-7; perhaps TRBD1 as D (6 bases). The CDR3 is made up of 16 amino acids. The germline V gene encodes CDR1 MNHEY and CDR2 SMNVEV (reference sequence). V was clipped by 0 bases and J by 3 bases, with 15 bases between them. CDR3 protein: CASSLSVGHLLYEQYF. The CDR3 bases are TGTGCCAGCAGTTTATCAGTGGGACACCTACTCTACGAGCAGTACTTC.

The chain is built from TRBV4-2 and TRBJ2-5; 9 positions match TRBD1. The CDR3 has 13 amino acids. The V and J ends lost 4 bases and 8 bases, in that order; junction bases with no gene match: 5. CDR1 and CDR2 (germline): LGHNA, YNFKEQ. DNA of the CDR3: TGTGCCAGCAGCCCTAGGACAGGGGACACCCAGTACTTC. Its protein product is CASSPRTGDTQYF.

The V gene is TRBV6-5, the J gene TRBJ2-7, with a tentative D call TRBD2 (6 bases). The CDR3 runs to 14 residues. Germline V lookup: CDR1 MNHEY, CDR2 SVGAGI. With 0 bases removed from V and 3 bases from J, the gap between germline ends came to 9 bases. In DNA, the CDR3 is TGTGCCAGCAGTTACTCGGGAGGTTACTACGAGCAGTACTTC. Amino acids: CASSYSGGYYEQYF.

V is TRBV9 and J is TRBJ2-7, with TRBD2 identical over 7 bases. This CDR3 has 13 amino acids. Germline V lookup: CDR1 SGDLS, CDR2 YYNGEE. Trimming cost V 3 bases and J 5 bases; bases outside gene matches: 5. In DNA form, the CDR3 reads TGTGCCAGCAGCGCCGGACTAGTCGACGAGCAGTACTTC. Its translation is CASSAGLVDEQYF.

The V call is TRBV12-5, the J call TRBJ1-2, with a weak D call TRBD1 (6 bases). Germline V gene sequence: CDR1 LGHNT, CDR2 FRNRAP. The ends were cut back, 6 bases at V and 7 bases at J, with 18 bases in the middle. The length of the CDR3 is 14 residues. CDR3 sequence (DNA): TGTGCTAGTGGCTGGGCTACAGGGTTATCTGGCTACACCTTC. It yields the protein CASGWATGLSGYTF.

The gene calls are TRBV2 and TRBJ2-7; TRBD1 aligns across 11 bases. The germline V gene has CDR1 SNHLY and CDR2 FYNNEI. This CDR3 is 14 amino acids long. V was clipped by 6 bases and J by 7 bases; unmatched bases: 8. The CDR3 DNA is TGTGCCAGCAGAGAGGCCGGGACAGGGGGAGAGCAGTACTTC. This sequence encodes CASREAGTGGEQYF.

The rearrangement links TRBV18 to TRBJ2-1; tentative D call: TRBD1 (6 bases). Germline lookup yields CDR1 KGHSH and CDR2 LQKENI. This CDR3 is built from 15 residues. V dropped 0 bases and J dropped 3 bases, with 9 bases sitting between them. CDR3 DNA sequence: TGTGCCAGCTCACCACCCGCCAGGGGCTACAATGAGCAGTTCTTC. It codes for CASSPPARGYNEQFF.

The chain couples TRBV10-2 to TRBJ2-7; 9 bases match TRBD1. Germline V lookup: CDR1 WSHSY, CDR2 SAAADI. J lost 4 bases, V lost 8 bases, and 12 bases had no gene match. The CDR3 runs 15 residues. CDR3 coding DNA: TGCGCCAGCTGTGTCGGGGGACAGGGCTTTTACGAGCAGTACTTC. It yields the protein CASCVGGQGFYEQYF.

The chain has TRBV2 and TRBJ2-7; D remains unclear. The germline gives CDR1 SNHLY, CDR2 FYNNEI. The CDR3 has 13 amino acids. Trimming took 9 bases from V and 2 from J, leaving 14 bases between them. CDR3: CASRDWHPYEQYF. Written as DNA, the CDR3 is TGTGCCAGTAGAGACTGGCACCCCTACGAGCAGTACTTC.

This chain links TRBV6-5 with TRBJ1-1; the D is unclear. The CDR3 has 14 amino acids. The V end lost 1 base, the J end lost 0 bases, and 6 bases lay between the germline ends. CDR1 MNHEY and CDR2 SVGAGI come from the germline V gene. This CDR3 is CASSYYGVNTEAFF. Here the CDR3 DNA reads TGTGCCAGCAGTTACTACGGGGTGAACACTGAAGCTTTCTTT.